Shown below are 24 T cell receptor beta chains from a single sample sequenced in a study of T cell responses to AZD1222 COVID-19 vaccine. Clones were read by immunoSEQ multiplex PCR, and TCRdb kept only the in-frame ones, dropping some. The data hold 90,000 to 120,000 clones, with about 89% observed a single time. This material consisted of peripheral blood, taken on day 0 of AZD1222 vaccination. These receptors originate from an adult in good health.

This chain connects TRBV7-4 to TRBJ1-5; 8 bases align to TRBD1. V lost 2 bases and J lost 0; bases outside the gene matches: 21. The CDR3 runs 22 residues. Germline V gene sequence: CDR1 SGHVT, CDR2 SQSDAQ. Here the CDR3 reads CASSLLITAGRGLEYSNQPQHF. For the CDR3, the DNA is TGTGCCAGCAGCTTATTAATTACGGCGGGCAGGGGGCTAGAGTATAGCAATCAGCCCCAGCATTTT.

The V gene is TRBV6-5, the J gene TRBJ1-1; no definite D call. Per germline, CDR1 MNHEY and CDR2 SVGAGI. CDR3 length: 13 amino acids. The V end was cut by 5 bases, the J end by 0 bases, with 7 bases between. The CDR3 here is CASSPLLNTEAFF. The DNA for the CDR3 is TGTGCCAGCAGTCCCCTGTTGAACACTGAAGCTTTCTTT.

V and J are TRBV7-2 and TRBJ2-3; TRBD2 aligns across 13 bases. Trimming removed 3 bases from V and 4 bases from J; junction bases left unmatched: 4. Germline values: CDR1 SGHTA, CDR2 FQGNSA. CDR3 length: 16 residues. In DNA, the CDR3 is TGTGCCAGCAGCTTCCGACTAGCGGGAGGCTCAGATACGCAGTATTTT. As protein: CASSFRLAGGSDTQYF.

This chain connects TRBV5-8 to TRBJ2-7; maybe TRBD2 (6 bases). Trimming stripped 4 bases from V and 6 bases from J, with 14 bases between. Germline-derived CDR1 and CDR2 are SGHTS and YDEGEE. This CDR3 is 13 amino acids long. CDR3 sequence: CASSLIGDFEQYF. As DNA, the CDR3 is TGTGCCAGCAGCCTCATAGGGGACTTCGAGCAGTACTTC.

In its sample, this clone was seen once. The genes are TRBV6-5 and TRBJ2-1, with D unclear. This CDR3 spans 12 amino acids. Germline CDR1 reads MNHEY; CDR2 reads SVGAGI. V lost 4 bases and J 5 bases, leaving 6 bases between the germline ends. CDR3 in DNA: TGTGCCAGCAGTTGGGTCAACAATGAGCAGTTCTTC. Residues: CASSWVNNEQFF.

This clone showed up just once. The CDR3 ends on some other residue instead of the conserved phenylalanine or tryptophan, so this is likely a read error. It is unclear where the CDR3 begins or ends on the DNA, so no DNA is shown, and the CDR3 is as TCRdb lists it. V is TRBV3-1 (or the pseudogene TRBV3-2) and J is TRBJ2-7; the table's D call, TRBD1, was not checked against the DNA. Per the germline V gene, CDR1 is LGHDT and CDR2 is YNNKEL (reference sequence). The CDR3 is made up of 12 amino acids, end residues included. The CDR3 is CASSQADMDREL.

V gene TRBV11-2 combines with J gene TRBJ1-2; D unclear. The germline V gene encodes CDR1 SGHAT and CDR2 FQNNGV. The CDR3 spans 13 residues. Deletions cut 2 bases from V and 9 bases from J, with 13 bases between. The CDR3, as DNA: TGTGCCAGCAGCTTATCCTCGCTTACAAGCTACACCTTC. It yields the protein CASSLSSLTSYTF. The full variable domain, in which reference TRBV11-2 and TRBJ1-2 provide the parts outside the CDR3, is EAGVAQSPRYKIIEKRQSVAFWCNPISGHATLYWYQQILGQGPKLLIQFQNNGVVDDSQLPKDRFSAERLKGVDSTLKIQPAKLEDSAVYLCASSLSSLTSYTFGSGTRLTVV.

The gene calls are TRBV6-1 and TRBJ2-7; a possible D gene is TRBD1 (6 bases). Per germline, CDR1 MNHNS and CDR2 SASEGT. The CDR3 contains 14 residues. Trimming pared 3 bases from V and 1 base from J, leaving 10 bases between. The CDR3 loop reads CASSDLGHSYEQYF. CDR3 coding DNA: TGTGCCAGCAGTGACCTGGGACATTCCTACGAGCAGTACTTC.

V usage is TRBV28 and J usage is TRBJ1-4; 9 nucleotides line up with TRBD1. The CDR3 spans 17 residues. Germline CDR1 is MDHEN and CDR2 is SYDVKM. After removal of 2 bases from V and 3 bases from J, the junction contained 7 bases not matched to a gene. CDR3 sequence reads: CASSLPRTGVSNEKLFF. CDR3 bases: TGTGCCAGCAGTTTACCCAGGACAGGGGTCTCTAATGAAAAACTGTTTTTT.

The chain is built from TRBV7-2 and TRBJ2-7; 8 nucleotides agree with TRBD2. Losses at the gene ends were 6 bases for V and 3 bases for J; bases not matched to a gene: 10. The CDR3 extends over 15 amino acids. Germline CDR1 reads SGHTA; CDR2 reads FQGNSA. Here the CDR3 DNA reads TGTGCCAGCAGTATTGTAGCGGGAAACGGCTACGAGCAGTACTTC. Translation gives CASSIVAGNGYEQYF.

Here the CDR3 reads CASSRGVQAFF. The DNA for the CDR3 is TGTGCCAGCAGTCGAGGGGTGCAAGCTTTCTTT. V and J are TRBV27 and TRBJ1-1; D may be TRBD1 (5 bases). The CDR3 covers 11 residues. The germline V gene encodes CDR1 MNHEY and CDR2 SMNVEV (reference sequence). The V gene lost 5 bases and the J gene lost 9 bases, with 10 bases spanning the gap.

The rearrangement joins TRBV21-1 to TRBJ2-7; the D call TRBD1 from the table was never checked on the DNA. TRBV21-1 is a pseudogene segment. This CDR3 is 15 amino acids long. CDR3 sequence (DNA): TGTGCCAGCAGCTACGAACGTTGTCCCAGGGGTGGTGAGTACTTC. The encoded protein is CASSYERCPRGGEYF.

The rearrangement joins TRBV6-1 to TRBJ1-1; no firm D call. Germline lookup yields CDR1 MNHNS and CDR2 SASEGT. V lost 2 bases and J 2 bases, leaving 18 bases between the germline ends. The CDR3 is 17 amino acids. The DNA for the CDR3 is TGTGCCAGCAGTGAAACCCGAACCACCCTGGCTAACACTGAAGCTTTCTTT. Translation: CASSETRTTLANTEAFF.

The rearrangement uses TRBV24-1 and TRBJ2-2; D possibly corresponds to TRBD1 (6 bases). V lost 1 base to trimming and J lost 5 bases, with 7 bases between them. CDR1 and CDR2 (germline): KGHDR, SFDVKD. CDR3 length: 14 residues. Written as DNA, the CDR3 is TGTGCCACCAGTGATTTCGGGACAACCGGGGAGCTGTTTTTT. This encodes CATSDFGTTGELFF.

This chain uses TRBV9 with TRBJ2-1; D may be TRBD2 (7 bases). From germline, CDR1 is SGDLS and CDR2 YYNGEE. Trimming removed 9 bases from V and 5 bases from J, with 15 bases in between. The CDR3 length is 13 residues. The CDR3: CATNREGHNEQFF. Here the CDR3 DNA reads TGTGCCACCAACAGGGAGGGTCACAATGAGCAGTTCTTC.

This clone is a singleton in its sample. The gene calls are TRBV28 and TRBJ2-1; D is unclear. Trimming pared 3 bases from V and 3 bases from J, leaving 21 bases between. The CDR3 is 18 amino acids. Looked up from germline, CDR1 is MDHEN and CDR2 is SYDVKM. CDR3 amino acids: CASSFRQDARAVYNEQFF. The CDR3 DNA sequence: TGTGCCAGCAGTTTCCGGCAGGACGCACGGGCGGTCTACAATGAGCAGTTCTTC.

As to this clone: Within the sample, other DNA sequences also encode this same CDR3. The CDR3 nucleotides are TGTGCCAGCAGTTTTTCTGGGGGATATGGCTACACCTTC. This codes for CASSFSGGYGYTF. The chain is built from TRBV27 and TRBJ1-2; weak D call: TRBD1 (5 bases). Trimming shortened V by 3 bases and J by 5 bases, and 10 bases separated the two germline ends. CDR3 length: 13 amino acids. Germline values: CDR1 MNHEY, CDR2 SMNVEV (reference sequence).

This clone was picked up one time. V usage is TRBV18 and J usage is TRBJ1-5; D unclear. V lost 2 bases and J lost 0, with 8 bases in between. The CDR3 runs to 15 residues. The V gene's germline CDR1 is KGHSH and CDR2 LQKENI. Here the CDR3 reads CASSPGPYSNQPQHF. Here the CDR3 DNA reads TGTGCCAGCTCACCAGGACCGTATAGCAATCAGCCCCAGCATTTT. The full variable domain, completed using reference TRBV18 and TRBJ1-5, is NAGVMQNPRHLVRRRGQEARLRCSPMKGHSHVYWYRQLPEEGLKFMVYLQKENIIDESGMPKERFSAEFPKEGPSILRIQQVVRGDSAAYFCASSPGPYSNQPQHFGDGTRLSIL.

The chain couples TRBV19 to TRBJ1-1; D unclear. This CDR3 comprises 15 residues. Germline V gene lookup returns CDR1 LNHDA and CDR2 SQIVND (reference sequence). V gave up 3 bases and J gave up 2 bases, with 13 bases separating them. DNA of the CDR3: TGTGCCAGTAGTATGGGTTTTAGACAAAACACTGAAGCTTTCTTT. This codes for CASSMGFRQNTEAFF.

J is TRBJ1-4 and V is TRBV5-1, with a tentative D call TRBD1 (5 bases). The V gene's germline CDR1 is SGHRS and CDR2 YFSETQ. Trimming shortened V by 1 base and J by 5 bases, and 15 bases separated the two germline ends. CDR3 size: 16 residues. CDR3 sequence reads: CASSLSPPGNNEKLFF. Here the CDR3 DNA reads TGCGCCAGCAGCTTGTCCCCCCCAGGGAACAATGAAAAACTGTTTTTT.

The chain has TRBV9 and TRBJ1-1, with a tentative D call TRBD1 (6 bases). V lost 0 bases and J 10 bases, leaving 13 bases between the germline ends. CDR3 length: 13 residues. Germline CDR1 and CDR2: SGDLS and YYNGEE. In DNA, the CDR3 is TGTGCCAGCAGCGTAGGGGCAGGGGCGAGAGCTTTCTTT. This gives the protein CASSVGAGARAFF.

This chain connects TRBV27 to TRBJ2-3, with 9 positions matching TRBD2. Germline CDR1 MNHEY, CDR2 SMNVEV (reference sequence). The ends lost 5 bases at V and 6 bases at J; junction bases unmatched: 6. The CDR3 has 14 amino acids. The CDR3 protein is CASSTAGGRDTQYF. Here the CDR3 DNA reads TGTGCCAGCAGTACTGCGGGAGGGCGCGATACGCAGTATTTT.

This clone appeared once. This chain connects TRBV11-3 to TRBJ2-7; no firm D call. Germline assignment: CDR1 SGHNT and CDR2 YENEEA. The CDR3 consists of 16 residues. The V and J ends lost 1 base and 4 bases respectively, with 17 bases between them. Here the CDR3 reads CASSLGGARLGYEQYF. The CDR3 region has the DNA TGTGCCAGCAGCTTAGGCGGTGCTCGTTTAGGGTACGAGCAGTACTTC.

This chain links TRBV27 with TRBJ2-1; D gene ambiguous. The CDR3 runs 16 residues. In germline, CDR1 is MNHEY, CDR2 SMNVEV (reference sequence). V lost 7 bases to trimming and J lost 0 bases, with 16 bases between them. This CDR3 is CASTPRFKSSYNEQFF. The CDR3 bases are TGTGCCAGCACCCCCCGGTTTAAGAGCTCCTACAATGAGCAGTTCTTC.